These 26 T cell receptor beta chains were all obtained from the same sample, sequenced in a study of T cell responses to AZD1222 COVID-19 vaccine. The assay was immunoSEQ multiplex PCR, and TCRdb's table has in-frame clones only and misses some. Of 45,000 to 65,000 clones in the sample, about 90% are singletons; the top ten hold around 15%. The material was peripheral blood, obtained on day 0 of AZD1222 vaccination. The receptors shown here come from an adult in good health.

The rearrangement uses TRBV19 and TRBJ2-2; unclear D gene. Trimming took off 8 bases at V and 4 bases at J, with 11 bases between the two ends. The CDR3 covers 13 residues. Per the germline V gene, CDR1 is LNHDA and CDR2 is SQIVND (reference sequence). This CDR3 is CASCYIPTGELFF. The CDR3 DNA follows: TGTGCCAGTTGTTACATTCCCACCGGGGAGCTGTTTTTT.

The V gene is TRBV9, the J gene TRBJ2-3; tentatively, D is TRBD1 or TRBD2 (7 bases each). This CDR3 comprises 16 residues. V shed 4 bases and J shed 1 base, with 16 bases lying between them. The germline CDR1 and CDR2 sequences are SGDLS and YYNGEE. CDR3 amino acids: CASSPRGRGRTDTQYF. CDR3 DNA sequence: TGTGCCAGCAGCCCCCGGGGGAGGGGGCGCACAGATACGCAGTATTTT.

The rearrangement joins TRBV6-5 to TRBJ2-7; TRBD2 matches at 7 bases. This CDR3 has 15 residues. From germline, CDR1 is MNHEY and CDR2 SVGAGI. The V and J ends lost 0 bases and 0 bases, in that order; junction bases with no gene match: 2. The CDR3 protein is CASSYSRGSSYEQYF. The CDR3, as DNA: TGTGCCAGCAGTTACTCGCGCGGGAGCTCCTACGAGCAGTACTTC.

V usage is TRBV2 and J usage is TRBJ2-1; D could derive from TRBD1 or TRBD2 (6 bases each). This CDR3 has 17 amino acids. Germline V gene data show CDR1 as SNHLY and CDR2 as FYNNEI. V shed 4 bases and J shed 0 bases, with 16 bases lying between them. As DNA, the CDR3 is TGTGCCAGCAGTGTACCCCCCGGGGGCAGCTCCTACAATGAGCAGTTCTTC. Its protein product is CASSVPPGGSSYNEQFF.

The chain uses TRBV6-2 or TRBV6-3 and TRBJ2-1, with 7 positions matching TRBD2. CDR3 length: 16 amino acids. V gave up 1 base and J gave up 7 bases; unmatched junction bases: 10. Germline V gives CDR1 MNHEY, CDR2 SVGEGT. CDR3 loop: CASSYWRAGSVNEQFF. In DNA form, the CDR3 reads TGTGCCAGCAGTTACTGGCGAGCGGGAAGTGTGAATGAGCAGTTCTTC.

The CDR3 sequence is CASMEGQKKTDTQYF. CDR3 nucleotide sequence: TGTGCCAGCATGGAGGGACAGAAGAAAACAGATACGCAGTATTTT. The chain joins TRBV25-1 to TRBJ2-3, with TRBD1 as a possible D gene (7 bases). V was cut by 7 bases and J by 3 bases, with 17 bases left in between. This CDR3 has 15 amino acids. Per the germline V gene, CDR1 is MGHDK and CDR2 is SYGVNS.

The rearrangement uses TRBV5-1 and TRBJ2-1, with D maybe TRBD2 (6 bases). The CDR3 is 16 residues long. The V end was cut by 4 bases, the J end by 5 bases, with 19 bases between. Germline lookup yields CDR1 SGHRS and CDR2 YFSETQ. CDR3 DNA: TGCGCCAGCAGCGTTGACCTAGCGCTATGGAACAATGAGCAGTTCTTC. Amino acids: CASSVDLALWNNEQFF. The full variable domain, its missing parts supplied by reference TRBV5-1 and TRBJ2-1, is KAGVTQTPRYLIKTRGQQVTLSCSPISGHRSVSWYQQTPGQGLQFLFEYFSETQRNKGNFPGRFSGRQFSNSRSEMNVSTLELGDSALYLCASSVDLALWNNEQFFGPGTRLTVL.

This chain uses TRBV14 with TRBJ2-1; D might be TRBD2 (5 bases). The CDR3 extends over 15 amino acids. CDR1 is SGHDN, CDR2 FVKESK, per germline. V gave up 4 bases and J gave up 6 bases, with 16 bases separating them. For the CDR3, the DNA is TGTGCCAGCAGCCCGACGATCGTCCGGGGCAATGAGCAGTTCTTC. It encodes CASSPTIVRGNEQFF.

This clone was seen only once. The chain couples TRBV4-1 to TRBJ2-3, with TRBD2 identical over 10 bases. Per the germline V gene, CDR1 is MGHRA and CDR2 is YSYEKL. This CDR3 region has 15 residues. Trimming took 4 bases from V and 2 from J; bases not matched to a gene: 3. In DNA form, the CDR3 reads TGCGCCAGCAGCCCTAGCGGGAGCTACACAGATACGCAGTATTTT. The encoded protein is CASSPSGSYTDTQYF.

The rearrangement uses TRBV5-4 and TRBJ2-7; TRBD1 might be the D (6 bases). Germline values: CDR1 SGHNT, CDR2 YYREEE (reference sequence). The germline V and J ends were trimmed by 4 bases and 0 bases, with 17 bases remaining between them. CDR3 size: 16 residues. The DNA for the CDR3 is TGTGCCAGCAGCGGAAGGAATCAGGGGAGCTCCTACGAGCAGTACTTC. This translates into CASSGRNQGSSYEQYF. Full variable domain (rest looked up from reference TRBV5-4 and TRBJ2-7): ETGVTQSPTHLIKTRGQQVTLRCSSQSGHNTVSWYQQALGQGPQFIFQYYREEENGRGNFPPRFSGLQFPNYSSELNVNALELDDSALYLCASSGRNQGSSYEQYFGPGTRLTVT.

DNA of the CDR3: TGTGCCAGCAGTCGCGGCTTGTCCGGGGAGCTGTTTTTT. This gives the protein CASSRGLSGELFF. The chain is built from TRBV12-3 or TRBV12-4 and TRBJ2-2; D ambiguous. The CDR3 is 13 residues long. V gave up 5 bases and J gave up 6 bases, with 10 bases separating them.

The chain couples TRBV10-3 to TRBJ2-7; 11 positions agree with TRBD2. Germline assignment: CDR1 ENHRY and CDR2 SYGVKD. With 5 bases clipped from V and 9 bases from J, the junction kept 6 bases outside the gene matches. The CDR3 extends over 13 amino acids. Written as DNA, the CDR3 is TGTGCCATCAGTTCACTAGCGGGAGATGGGCAGTACTTC. It codes for CAISSLAGDGQYF.

The chain combines TRBV4-3 with TRBJ1-2, with 11 bases that match TRBD1. V dropped 4 bases and J dropped 7; count of bases not matched to a gene: 8. Germline CDR1 LGHNA, CDR2 YSLEER. The CDR3 extends over 15 amino acids. The DNA of the CDR3 is TGCGCCAGCAGCCGCGGGGACAGGGGGAATAGTGGCTACACCTTC. Translating it yields CASSRGDRGNSGYTF.

The V call is TRBV2, the J call TRBJ1-1, with TRBD1 matching 10 bases. V dropped 5 bases and J dropped 11; count of bases not matched to a gene: 8. The CDR3 runs to 13 residues. The germline V gene encodes CDR1 SNHLY and CDR2 FYNNEI. CDR3 region: CASSYRDRGIAFF. CDR3 bases: TGTGCCAGCAGTTACCGGGACAGGGGCATCGCTTTCTTT. Complete variable domain (other parts from reference TRBV2 and TRBJ1-1): EPEVTQTPSHQVTQMGQEVILRCVPISNHLYFYWYRQILGQKVEFLVSFYNNEISEKSEIFDDQFSVERPDGSNFTLKIRSTKLEDSAMYFCASSYRDRGIAFFGQGTRLTVV.

The chain joins TRBV14 to TRBJ2-7; TRBD2 agrees at 7 bases. V was clipped by 1 base and J by 3 bases; unmatched bases: 6. The CDR3 is 15 residues long. Germline V gene sequence: CDR1 SGHDN, CDR2 FVKESK. In DNA form, the CDR3 reads TGTGCCAGCAGCCAAGTCGCGGGAGTATACTACGAGCAGTACTTC. This gives the protein CASSQVAGVYYEQYF.

The chain recombines TRBV2 with TRBJ2-3, with D unclear. The V gene's germline CDR1 is SNHLY and CDR2 FYNNEI. This CDR3 comprises 13 residues. The V end lost 11 bases, the J end lost 0 bases, and 12 bases lay between the germline ends. CDR3 DNA sequence: TGTGCCGGCGGCATCGTTAGCACAGATACGCAGTATTTT. It yields the protein CAGGIVSTDTQYF.

This clone was seen just once. This rearrangement joins TRBV7-8 to TRBJ1-6; tentatively, D is TRBD1 (5 bases). The CDR3 totals 13 residues. Per germline, CDR1 SGHVS and CDR2 FQNEAQ. The germline V and J ends were trimmed by 1 base and 9 bases, with 7 bases remaining between them. This CDR3 is CASSLGRGSPLHF. CDR3 in DNA: TGTGCCAGCAGCTTAGGGAGGGGTTCACCCCTCCACTTT.

The chain couples TRBV19 to TRBJ1-5; D is undetermined. There are 13 residues in the CDR3. CDR1 and CDR2 from the germline V gene are LNHDA and SQIVND (reference sequence). Trimming removed 6 bases at V and 1 base at J, with 7 bases between. The CDR3 coding sequence is TGTGCCAGTAGGAGCCGGAGCAATCAGCCCCAGCATTTT. Its protein product is CASRSRSNQPQHF.

This clone qualifies as medium-sized. The chain carries TRBV3-1 (or the pseudogene TRBV3-2) and TRBJ1-2; D is possibly TRBD1 (5 bases). CDR3 length: 16 residues. V lost 4 bases to trimming and J lost 4 bases, with 19 bases between them. Germline values: CDR1 LGHDT, CDR2 YNNKEL (reference sequence). As DNA, the CDR3 is TGTGCCAGCAGCCGTTACGGCGGGGCCAGAGGCTATGGCTACACCTTC. This gives the protein CASSRYGGARGYGYTF.

This chain connects TRBV19 to TRBJ2-7; D is possibly TRBD2 (6 bases). Trimming cost V 4 bases and J 4 bases, with 17 bases left between them. The CDR3 is 15 amino acids. The germline CDR1 and CDR2 sequences are LNHDA and SQIVND (reference sequence). The CDR3 loop is CASSNGAVAGYEQYF. The CDR3, as DNA: TGTGCCAGTAGTAACGGGGCAGTGGCGGGGTACGAGCAGTACTTC.

The V gene is TRBV4-1, the J gene TRBJ2-5; 7 positions agree with TRBD2. The J segment lost 3 bases and the V segment lost 1 base, leaving 5 bases of the junction unmatched. The germline V gene encodes CDR1 MGHRA and CDR2 YSYEKL. The CDR3 runs to 15 residues. The CDR3 loop is CASSQGQGGEETQYF. CDR3 sequence (DNA): TGCGCCAGCAGCCAAGGGCAGGGAGGGGAAGAGACCCAGTACTTC.

This clone was seen more than once but under ten times. The chain has TRBV5-1 and TRBJ2-7, with 10 bases aligning to TRBD2. Germline V gene data show CDR1 as SGHRS and CDR2 as YFSETQ. V lost 0 bases, J lost 6 bases, and 3 bases stayed unmatched. This CDR3 is built from 14 residues. CDR3 loop: CASSLDLAGAEQYF. In DNA form, the CDR3 reads TGCGCCAGCAGCTTGGACCTAGCGGGAGCCGAGCAGTACTTC.

The gene calls are TRBV10-1 and TRBJ1-5; 8 positions match TRBD1. J was trimmed by 7 bases and V by 6 bases; bases with no gene match: 8. This CDR3 has 14 amino acids. The germline V gene encodes CDR1 WNHNN and CDR2 SYGVQD (reference sequence). The CDR3 DNA is TGCGCCAGCAGAACAGGGGGGAGAGGGCAGCCCCAGCATTTT. Residues: CASRTGGRGQPQHF.

The V call is TRBV15, the J call TRBJ1-2; 7 nucleotides align to TRBD1. CDR1 is LNHNV, CDR2 YYDKDF, per germline (reference sequence). The ends lost 0 bases at V and 4 bases at J; junction bases unmatched: 2. This CDR3 region has 14 residues. CDR3 amino acids: CATSRDEGAYGYTF. Written as DNA, the CDR3 is TGTGCCACCAGCAGAGACGAGGGGGCCTATGGCTACACCTTC.

The genes are TRBV19 and TRBJ2-1; 8 positions match TRBD2. J was trimmed by 16 bases and V by 4 bases; bases with no gene match: 12. The CDR3 runs to 13 residues. Looked up from germline, CDR1 is LNHDA and CDR2 is SQIVND (reference sequence). CDR3 region: CASSTERETPKFF. In DNA form, the CDR3 reads TGTGCCAGTAGTACTGAGCGGGAGACCCCAAAATTCTTC. Based on the CDR3 plus reference TRBV19 and TRBJ2-1, the full variable domain is DGGITQSPKYLFRKEGQNVTLSCEQNLNHDAMYWYRQDPGQGLRLIYYSQIVNDFQKGDIAEGYSVSREKKESFPLTVTSAQKNPTAFYLCASSTERETPKFFGPGTRLTVL.

The chain uses TRBV5-1 and TRBJ1-1, with D uncertain. The length of the CDR3 is 15 residues. Trimming removed 1 base at V and 4 bases at J, with 14 bases between. Germline V gene lookup returns CDR1 SGHRS and CDR2 YFSETQ. CDR3 nucleotides: TGCGCCAGCAGCTTGTTCCTGGAGACGGTCACTGAAGCTTTCTTT. It specifies CASSLFLETVTEAFF. Combining the CDR3 with reference TRBV5-1 and TRBJ1-1 gives the whole variable domain KAGVTQTPRYLIKTRGQQVTLSCSPISGHRSVSWYQQTPGQGLQFLFEYFSETQRNKGNFPGRFSGRQFSNSRSEMNVSTLELGDSALYLCASSLFLETVTEAFFGQGTRLTVV.